The T cell receptor beta chain under discussion was sequenced for a study of Graves' ophthalmopathy and Graves' hyperthyroidism. The wider study: There was a collection of peripheral blood at initial diagnosis, before any treatment.

Study results and caveats: Blood was where most expanded thyroid clonotypes above 0.001 frequency also turned up.

CDR3 regions of TCR beta were amplified from RNA transcripts. First-round RT-PCR relied on HTBI primers, and a second-round multiplex PCR came next. MiXCR, run by TCRdb on the multiplex PCR reads, gives a single entry per CDR3 protein. The sample has fewer than 600,000 distinct CDR3 sequences; approximately 15% are singletons. Donors with ophthalmopathy: moderate-to-severe activity, CAS ≥3, NOSPECS ≥4, duration under 3 months. Lactation, pregnancy, uncontrolled infections and other autoimmune diseases were all grounds for excluding patients. The junction had 9 bases not matched to a gene; V was cut back by 5 bases and J by 2 bases. There are 16 residues in the CDR3. This clonotype was found many times. Its antigen remains unidentified.

The V call is TRBV12-3 or TRBV12-4, the J call TRBJ1-5, with 7 bases identical to TRBD1. Sequenced: blood. The TCR was taken from a woman aged 25 to 39 with Graves' ophthalmopathy. The CDR3 here is CASSLLGTDGNQPQHF. Here the CDR3 DNA reads TGTGCCAGCAGTCTACTAGGGACAGACGGCAATCAGCCCCAGCATTTT.